These T cell receptor beta chains were read from a single sample in a study of regulatory T cells in long-lasting Graves disease. TCRdb independently ran MiXCR on the multiplex PCR reads; one entry per CDR3 protein. The sample holds over 500,000 distinct CDR3 sequences, 16% seen once. Separately, the same data were catalogued under a study of T cells in Graves' hyperthyroidism and ophthalmopathy.

The sample consisted of peripheral blood mononuclear cells (PBMCs), taken at new diagnosis, from a patient treated with antithyroid drugs. These receptors were collected from a man younger than 35 with Graves disease. The CDR3 runs from the conserved cysteine through the conserved F or W. D genes are given only for firm matches. Clone size appears in some rows only: once, few, many, or a class for an expanded clone.

>TRBV5-1|few|TRBJ1-3|-
TGCGCCAGCAGCCCTGACGGATCCCCTGGAAACACCATATATTTT
CASSPDGSPGNTIYF
>TRBV30|many|TRBJ2-7|-
TGTGCCTGGAGTGTACGGGGCAGCTTCTACGAGCAGTACTTC
CAWSVRGSFYEQYF
>TRBV2|few|TRBJ1-5|-
TGTGCCAGCAGAACAGGTGGATTTACCCATCAGCCCCAGCATTTT
CASRTGGFTHQPQHF
>TRBV4-1|many|TRBJ2-7|-
TGCGCCAGCAGCCAAGCCCTTGACACCTACGAGCAGTACTTC
CASSQALDTYEQYF
>TRBV20-1|few|TRBJ1-3|-
TGCAGTGCTCGGCTCTCTGGAAACACCATATATTTT
CSARLSGNTIYF
>TRBV29-1|many|TRBJ2-3|TRBD1
TGCAGCGTTGACGGGACAGGGGAGGCAGATACGCAGTATTTT
CSVDGTGEADTQYF
>TRBV27|many|TRBJ2-7|-
TGTGCCAGCAGTTTACTAGGCCCACCTCTAGGGAGCGAGCAGTACTTC
CASSLLGPPLGSEQYF
>TRBV6-8|many|TRBJ2-7|TRBD2
TGTGCCAGCAGTTACCGACTAGCGGGTTACGAGCAGTACTTC
CASSYRLAGYEQYF
>TRBV6-5|-|TRBJ1-1|-
TGTGCCAGCAGTTACCTTAAAGGGCCCAGGCACACTGAAGCTTTCTTT
CASSYLKGPRHTEAFF
>TRBV19|-|TRBJ2-1|TRBD2
TGTGCCAGTAGTCAACTAATACTAGCGGGAGTGGATGAGCAGTTCTTC
CASSQLILAGVDEQFF
>TRBV7-3|-|TRBJ2-1|TRBD1
TGTGCCAGCAGCCCCACAGGGGGCGCGGGGGATAATGAGCAGTTCTTC
CASSPTGGAGDNEQFF
>TRBV3-1|many|TRBJ1-5|-
TGTGCCAGCAGCCAACGCTTCCTAAGCAATCAGCCCCAGCATTTT
CASSQRFLSNQPQHF
>TRBV27|many|TRBJ2-3|-
TGTGCCAGCAGTGTAGCCCTAGCGTCAGATACGCAGTATTTT
CASSVALASDTQYF
>TRBV28|few|TRBJ2-1|-
TGTGCCAGCAGTACCATAAATGGTGAGCAGTTCTTC
CASSTINGEQFF
>TRBV30|many|TRBJ2-5|-
TGTGCCTGGAGTCCTGGGTCGGAGACCCAGTACTTC
CAWSPGSETQYF
>TRBV29-1|many|TRBJ2-3|TRBD2
TGCAGCGTTGGGGGCCCTAGCGGGAGCGGTGGCCCAGATACGCAGTATTTT
CSVGGPSGSGGPDTQYF
>TRBV2|many|TRBJ2-7|-
TGTGCCAGCAGTGAGGCCGACGCCCCCGCCTACGAGCAGTACTTC
CASSEADAPAYEQYF
>TRBV29-1|few|TRBJ1-2|-
TGCAGCGTTGCCCGGGATTTGCTGGTCTTTAACTATGGCTACACCTTC
CSVARDLLVFNYGYTF
>TRBV6-2/TRBV6-3|few|TRBJ2-5|-
TGTGCCAGCAGTTCCCCAATAGTACGCGAGACCCAGTACTTC
CASSSPIVRETQYF
>TRBV3-1|many|TRBJ2-7|TRBD2
TGTGCCAGCAGCCAGCATCGGCGGGAGGGCTACGAGCAGTACTTC
CASSQHRREGYEQYF
>TRBV19|-|TRBJ2-1|-
TGTGCCAGTAGTATCCAAGGGAGATATAATGAGCAGTTCTTC
CASSIQGRYNEQFF
>TRBV6-1|-|TRBJ2-3|-
TGTGCCAGCAGTCTACGGAGAGGAGCAAAAGCAGATACGCAGTATTTT
CASSLRRGAKADTQYF
>TRBV2|many|TRBJ2-7|-
TGTGCCAGCAAGGGGGGCCGGGGACTTTCCTACGAGCAGTACTTC
CASKGGRGLSYEQYF
>TRBV12-3/TRBV12-4|many|TRBJ2-2|-
TGTGCCAGCAGAATAACCGGGGAGCTGTTTTTT
CASRITGELFF
>TRBV7-9|-|TRBJ1-1|TRBD1
TGTGCCAGCAGCCACTGGACAGGGGATGGCACTGAAGCTTTCTTT
CASSHWTGDGTEAFF
>TRBV11-2|-|TRBJ1-1|-
TGTGCCAGCAGCTTTGGTGGGAGAGGGTACACTGAAGCTTTCTTT
CASSFGGRGYTEAFF